This note documents a single TCR beta chain sequence. This entry belongs to a study of blood T cell repertoires in COVID-19. Study at large: The United States, Italy and Spain were the sources of the acute and convalescent COVID-19 samples. Sources were T cells, B-cell-depleted T cells, or PBMCs; the material itself was cDNA or gDNA.

How the authors handled the data: Reference gene primer amplification gave nucleated cell count estimates. The table came from immunoSEQ multiplex PCR; TCRdb's copy has only in-frame clones and leaves some out. V and J calls and clone size follow that table, whereas D and trimming were derived from the DNA. The data hold fewer than 95,000 clones, with 88% observed a single time. Trimming pared 5 bases from V and 4 bases from J, leaving 8 bases between. This CDR3 comprises 12 residues. This TCR was recovered from a woman of 80 years or more with acute or convalescent COVID-19. The sequenced material came from peripheral blood. The J gene is TRBJ1-2, the V gene TRBV12-3 or TRBV12-4; D unclear. The CDR3 DNA sequence: TGTGCCAGCAGTCCAGGTTTCTATGGCTACACCTTC. Its protein product is CASSPGFYGYTF.